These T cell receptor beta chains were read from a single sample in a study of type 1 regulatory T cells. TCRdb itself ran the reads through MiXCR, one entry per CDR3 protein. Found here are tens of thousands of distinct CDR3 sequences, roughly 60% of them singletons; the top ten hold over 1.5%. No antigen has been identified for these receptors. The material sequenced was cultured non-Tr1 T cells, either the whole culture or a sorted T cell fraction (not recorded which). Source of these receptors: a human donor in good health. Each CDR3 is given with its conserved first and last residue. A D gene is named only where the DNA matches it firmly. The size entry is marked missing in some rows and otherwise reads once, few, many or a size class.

TGTGCCAGCAGGAAGGGGACTAGCGGTTTTTCCGGGGAGCTGTTTTTT,CASRKGTSGFSGELFF,TRBJ2-2,TRBV9,TRBD2,.
TGTGCCAGCAGCCCCCGACGGGGTCCGTCCTACGAGCAGTACTTC,CASSPRRGPSYEQYF,TRBJ2-7,TRBV7-2,.,.
TGTGCCAGCAGCCCGCAGGGAGGGATCTCCAATGAGCAGTTCTTC,CASSPQGGISNEQFF,TRBJ2-1,TRBV7-9,TRBD2,.
TGTGCCAGCAGTTTCGGGGGCCGTTGGGATACGCAGTATTTT,CASSFGGRWDTQYF,TRBJ2-3,TRBV12-3/TRBV12-4,.,few
TGTGCCAGCAGCTTCCGATTATCCGGGCAGGCTACCTACGAGCAGTACTTC,CASSFRLSGQATYEQYF,TRBJ2-7,TRBV5-6,.,.
TGTGCCAGCACCCCGGGACAGGGGTTCGATGAGCAGTTCTTC,CASTPGQGFDEQFF,TRBJ2-1,TRBV2,TRBD1,.
TGTGCCAGCACTTGGGATTTGGACGAGCAGTACTTC,CASTWDLDEQYF,TRBJ2-7,TRBV6-1,.,.
TGCAGTGCTAAGCCTGGGACAGGCCATGAAAAACTGTTTTTT,CSAKPGTGHEKLFF,TRBJ1-4,TRBV20-1,TRBD1,few
TGTGCCAGCAGTGCAATGGATTCAGGGCTCTCTGGAAACACCATATATTTT,CASSAMDSGLSGNTIYF,TRBJ1-3,TRBV6-1,.,.
TGTGCCACGGCGGGACAGGGGGGCCCCGGGGAGCTGTTTTTT,CATAGQGGPGELFF,TRBJ2-2,TRBV24-1,TRBD1,.
TGTGCCAGCTCGGACACGGAAAACATTCAGTACTTC,CASSDTENIQYF,TRBJ2-4,TRBV18,.,.
TGTGCCAGTAGTTTTTTCTCCTCGACAGGGTGGGGGGCCGGGGAGCTGTTTTTT,CASSFFSSTGWGAGELFF,TRBJ2-2,TRBV19,.,.
TGTGCCAGCAGTGAAAGAGGACAGGGGGCAGGGTATGGCTACACCTTC,CASSERGQGAGYGYTF,TRBJ1-2,TRBV6-1,TRBD1,.
TGTGCCATCAGGGAGGACCGGACGGCTGAGTCGTACTTC,CAIREDRTAESYF,TRBJ2-7,TRBV10-3,.,few
TGCAGTGCTAATCGGGAGGGCCTGAATGAGCAGTTCTTC,CSANREGLNEQFF,TRBJ2-1,TRBV20-1,TRBD2,.
TGTGCCTGGAGCCCGCTAGCGAATACCTACAATGAGCAGTTCTTC,CAWSPLANTYNEQFF,TRBJ2-1,TRBV30,.,.
TGTGCCAGCAGCGCACCCTGGGCGGGAGAGCGTGAGCAGTTCTTC,CASSAPWAGEREQFF,TRBJ2-1,TRBV3-1,TRBD2,.
TGTGCCAGCAGTTCCTTTGACAGTGCTACCTATGGCTACACCTTC,CASSSFDSATYGYTF,TRBJ1-2,TRBV25-1,.,.
TGTGCCACCCACTTCAGCGGGTACAATGAGCAGTTCTTC,CATHFSGYNEQFF,TRBJ2-1,TRBV28,.,few
TGCAGCGTTGAATGGCGGGGGGGTGCGGGACAGGGTAGCAATGAGCAGTTCTTC,CSVEWRGGAGQGSNEQFF,TRBJ2-1,TRBV29-1,.,.
TGTGCCAGCAGCTTAGTAGGGACAGGCGACTACGAGCAGTACTTC,CASSLVGTGDYEQYF,TRBJ2-7,TRBV7-2,TRBD1,once
TGCAGTGCTAGACCGACAGGGTACGAGCAGTACTTC,CSARPTGYEQYF,TRBJ2-7,TRBV20-1,TRBD1,.
TGTGCCAGCGGATTACAAACAGGGTCGGACACTGAAGCTTTCTTT,CASGLQTGSDTEAFF,TRBJ1-1,TRBV7-8,.,.
TGTGCCAGCAGTTTAGCGGGCCGGGGGCCCTCCAGGAATGAGCAGTTCTTC,CASSLAGRGPSRNEQFF,TRBJ2-1,TRBV27,.,.
TGTGCCAGCAGCTTAAGGGGGGGCACTGAAGCTTTCTTT,CASSLRGGTEAFF,TRBJ1-1,TRBV7-2,.,many
TGTGCCAGCAGCTTACAGGAGACTAATGAAAAACTGTTTTTT,CASSLQETNEKLFF,TRBJ1-4,TRBV2,.,.
TGCGCCAGCAGCCAAGGGCAGGGTAATGTAAATTCACCCCTCCACTTT,CASSQGQGNVNSPLHF,TRBJ1-6,TRBV4-1,.,few
TGCGCCAGCAGCTATACAGGGGCGTCCACTGAAGCTTTCTTT,CASSYTGASTEAFF,TRBJ1-1,TRBV5-1,TRBD1,.
TGTGCCAGCAGCGTATCGGCCGAGGGGGGGACCATTCAGTACTTC,CASSVSAEGGTIQYF,TRBJ2-4,TRBV9,.,.
TGTGCCAGCAGGAGAGAAGGGACCTACGAGCAGTACTTC,CASRREGTYEQYF,TRBJ2-7,TRBV27,.,few
TGCAGTGTCCCGACAGGACTAAACTACGAGCAGTACTTC,CSVPTGLNYEQYF,TRBJ2-7,TRBV20-1,.,.
TGTGCCAGCATCACCGGGACAGGGGGCATTTACGAGCAGTACTTC,CASITGTGGIYEQYF,TRBJ2-7,TRBV7-9,TRBD1,.
TGCAGTCCCAAGTTACCTGAAGCTTTCTTT,CSPKLPEAFF,TRBJ1-1,TRBV20-1,.,.
TGCAGTGCTAGACGGGAGGGGCGGATGAACACTGAAGCTTTCTTT,CSARREGRMNTEAFF,TRBJ1-1,TRBV20-1,.,.
TGTGCCAGCTCACCCGGTCGGCGTGGGGCCGAGCAGTACTTC,CASSPGRRGAEQYF,TRBJ2-7,TRBV18,.,.